This section outlines one T cell receptor (beta chain) sequence together with its context. There is no known antigen for this receptor. Base qualities were left out, and no much larger clone turns up one base away. The sample is drawn from a study of lymphopenia after photon versus proton radiotherapy (dated 2019 in TCRdb). Regarding the research as a whole: The immunological effects of photon versus proton radiation therapy were compared in patients with gastrointestinal tumors who developed high-grade lymphopenia. The cohort comprised 20 to 25 patients with gastrointestinal tumors who received either photon or proton therapy and then developed lymphopenia. The goal of the study was to describe how the two radiation modalities differ in their effects on the immune system. Study-level results and caveats: The survival association was examined only in patients who died, and the authors described better survival with proton therapy as a possibility, not as a demonstrated result. During treatment, patients who received photon therapy lost naive T cells and TCR diversity and gained effector/memory populations, whereas patients who received proton therapy remained relatively stable. After the lymphocyte count nadir, repertoires from photon-treated patients showed oligoclonal expansion, particularly of CD8+ Temra cells, and this expansion drove the decline in diversity. Across the cohort, among patients who died, a greater drop in TCR diversity after the nadir was inversely correlated with overall survival time.

Libraries were constructed by the immunoSEQ multiplex PCR assay. T cell repertoires were profiled with deep sequencing of rearranged TCR beta loci together with multiparametric flow cytometry. Not all clones reach the TCRdb copy of this immuneACCESS table, which keeps in-frame sequences only. Checked studies attribute under half of the gap to unresolved V genes and leave the rest unexplained. In this sample the table shows 30,000 to 45,000 clones, approximately 87% of which occur a single time. The ten largest account for around 2.9% of the sample. Per the germline V gene, KGHSH is the CDR1 and LQKENI is the CDR2. V is cut by 2 bases and J by 1 base, and the space between the germline ends is 9 bases. The CDR3 spans 14 residues, from the cysteine through the phenylalanine. The retained sequence is limited to the CDR3, 42 bases, with the frame set at the first base.

The input for sequencing was peripheral blood, taken from a patient treated with photon-based radiotherapy. The origin of this receptor is a man aged 50 to 60 with gastric cancer. The chain uses TRBV18 and TRBJ2-7; D gene: possibly TRBD2, on 5 matching bases. The nucleotide sequence is TGTGCCAGCTCACCAAAAGAGGGTTCCTACGAGCAGTACTTC. Translated, it reads CASSPKEGSYEQYF.